The 16 T cell receptor beta chains below come from one sample, sequenced in a study of Siglec-9 on CD8 T cells in melanoma. Some clones are missing from TCRdb's copy, which holds only in-frame ones; the method was immunoSEQ multiplex PCR. The table records roughly 35,000 clones, about four fifths of them present only once. The sequenced material came from Siglec-9- CD8+ T cells sorted from blood. Every receptor here comes from a human donor in good health.

The chain combines TRBV9 with TRBJ2-3; 11 bases line up with TRBD2. The CDR3 totals 18 residues. CDR1 is SGDLS and CDR2 is YYNGEE in the germline V gene. After removal of 1 base from V and 3 bases from J, the junction contained 10 bases not matched to a gene. For the CDR3, the DNA is TGTGCCAGCAGCGTAAATCTTCGACTAGCGGGATCTACAGATACGCAGTATTTT. It codes for CASSVNLRLAGSTDTQYF. Filled out from reference TRBV9 and TRBJ2-3, the complete variable domain reads DSGVTQTPKHLITATGQRVTLRCSPRSGDLSVYWYQQSLDQGLQFLIQYYNGEERAKGNILERFSAQQFPDLHSELNLSSLELGDSALYFCASSVNLRLAGSTDTQYFGPGTRLTVL.

The J gene is TRBJ2-1, the V gene TRBV4-1; 7 bases are shared with TRBD1. V shed 6 bases and J 7 bases; nucleotides not matched to a gene: 6. Germline V gene sequence: CDR1 MGHRA, CDR2 YSYEKL. The CDR3 extends over 13 amino acids. Here the CDR3 DNA reads TGCGCCAGCAGTAAGGGCAGGGGGAATGAGCAGTTCTTC. Translation: CASSKGRGNEQFF.

This chain connects TRBV6-1 to TRBJ2-1, with 8 bases fitting TRBD2. V lost 2 bases to trimming and J lost 10 bases; unmatched junction nucleotides: 13. The CDR3 length is 16 residues. Germline CDR1 reads MNHNS; CDR2 reads SASEGT. The CDR3 DNA reads as TGTGCCAGCAGTGAACCCGGGGCAGCGGGGGAGAGGGAGCAGTTCTTC. Protein: CASSEPGAAGEREQFF.

The chain links TRBV4-1 to TRBJ2-2; no clear D. The germline V gene encodes CDR1 MGHRA and CDR2 YSYEKL. The V and J ends lost 4 bases and 2 bases respectively, with 11 bases between them. CDR3 length: 15 residues. CDR3 amino acids: CASSLPAGNTGELFF. CDR3 nucleotides: TGCGCCAGCAGCCTCCCGGCAGGAAACACCGGGGAGCTGTTTTTT.

In DNA form, the CDR3 reads TGTGCCAGCAGCGTGGACAGGGGGAGGGGTGAAAAACTGTTTTTT. It encodes CASSVDRGRGEKLFF. The chain couples TRBV5-6 to TRBJ1-4, with TRBD1 identical over 10 bases. This CDR3 spans 15 amino acids. CDR1 is SGHDT, CDR2 YYEEEE, per germline. The V gene end was trimmed by 4 bases and the J gene end by 7 bases; junction bases not matched to a gene: 7. The variable domain in full, completed from reference TRBV5-6 and TRBJ1-4, reads DAGVTQSPTHLIKTRGQQVTLRCSPKSGHDTVSWYQQALGQGPQFIFQYYEEEERQRGNFPDRFSGHQFPNYSSELNVNALLLGDSALYLCASSVDRGRGEKLFFGSGTQLSVL.

CDR3 in DNA: TGTGCCAGCAGTTACTCGAATTCCTACAATGAGCAGTTCTTC. This sequence encodes CASSYSNSYNEQFF. This sequence joins TRBV6-5 and TRBJ2-1; D unclear. Germline-derived CDR1 and CDR2 are MNHEY and SVGAGI. V was shortened by 0 bases and J by 1 base, with 4 bases between the two germline ends. CDR3 length: 14 amino acids.

The chain uses TRBV19 and TRBJ1-1, with a tentative D call TRBD1 (5 bases). Trimming removed 2 bases at V and 13 bases at J, with 17 bases between. Germline-derived CDR1 and CDR2 are LNHDA and SQIVND (reference sequence). CDR3 length: 13 amino acids. The CDR3 is CASSINGAPGVFF. The CDR3 region has the DNA TGTGCCAGTAGTATAAACGGGGCCCCTGGAGTTTTCTTT.

Only a few counts were recorded for this clone. The chain has TRBV10-1 and TRBJ1-5; perhaps TRBD1 as D (5 bases). CDR1 is WNHNN and CDR2 is SYGVQD in the germline V gene (reference sequence). This CDR3 spans 14 amino acids. V was clipped by 5 bases and J by 1 base, with 9 bases between them. The CDR3: CASSYEGSNQPQHF. The DNA for the CDR3 is TGCGCCAGCAGTTACGAGGGGAGCAATCAGCCCCAGCATTTT.

J is TRBJ2-7 and V is TRBV10-3; the D gene could be TRBD1 or TRBD2 (7 bases each). The CDR3 length is 15 residues. V dropped 5 bases and J dropped 1 base, with 15 bases sitting between them. Germline V gene sequence: CDR1 ENHRY, CDR2 SYGVKD. The CDR3 DNA is TGTGCCATCAGTCCCCAGGGGGGGGTATCCTACGAGCAGTACTTC. Amino acids: CAISPQGGVSYEQYF.

The chain couples TRBV7-8 to TRBJ2-3; TRBD2 matches at 12 bases. The J segment lost 0 bases and the V segment lost 5 bases, leaving 9 bases of the junction unmatched. Germline V gene lookup returns CDR1 SGHVS and CDR2 FQNEAQ. The CDR3 is 18 residues long. In DNA form, the CDR3 reads TGTGCCAGCAGCCCCCGGACTAGCGGGGAGCCTAGCACAGATACGCAGTATTTT. This gives the protein CASSPRTSGEPSTDTQYF.

V gene TRBV9 combines with J gene TRBJ2-2, with a tentative D call TRBD2 (5 bases). The CDR3 length is 16 residues. Trimming took off 4 bases at V and 2 bases at J, with 15 bases between the two ends. CDR1 is SGDLS, CDR2 YYNGEE, per germline. In nucleotides, the CDR3 is TGTGCCAGCAGCCCTCTGAGGGCAGCAAACACCGGGGAGCTGTTTTTT. Residues: CASSPLRAANTGELFF.

This chain connects TRBV27 to TRBJ2-1; D ambiguous. The CDR3 length is 15 residues. Germline V gene data show CDR1 as MNHEY and CDR2 as SMNVEV (reference sequence). V was shortened by 4 bases and J by 11 bases, with 21 bases between the two germline ends. CDR3 sequence: CASSSPQAGFRKQFF. CDR3 nucleotide sequence: TGTGCCAGCAGTTCGCCCCAAGCCGGCTTCAGGAAGCAGTTCTTC.

The chain carries TRBV19 and TRBJ1-1, with D hard to call. CDR3 length: 15 amino acids. The V and J ends lost 5 bases and 5 bases respectively, with 18 bases between them. In germline, CDR1 is LNHDA, CDR2 SQIVND (reference sequence). CDR3: CASSLSSTGRTEAFF. The CDR3 DNA sequence: TGTGCCAGTAGTCTCTCCTCCACGGGAAGGACTGAAGCTTTCTTT.

The rearrangement joins TRBV29-1 to TRBJ2-1; a weak D match, TRBD1 (6 bases). Germline CDR1 is SQVTM and CDR2 is ANQGSEA. Trimming left V 0 bases short and J 5 bases short, with 20 bases between. This CDR3 is built from 17 residues. CDR3 residues: CSVEDGVRQGTNNEQFF. The CDR3 DNA is TGCAGCGTTGAAGACGGGGTGCGGCAGGGGACGAACAATGAGCAGTTCTTC.

The chain joins TRBV7-6 to TRBJ2-3; 10 bases align to TRBD1. In germline, CDR1 is SGHVS, CDR2 FNYEAQ. The trim removed 4 bases at V and 4 bases at J, leaving 8 bases unmatched. This CDR3 has 16 residues. The CDR3 nucleotides are TGTGCCAGCAGCTCGCCGGGACAGGGGAGGGCAGATACGCAGTATTTT. It yields the protein CASSSPGQGRADTQYF. The full variable domain, with the rest looked up from reference TRBV7-6 and TRBJ2-3, is GAGVSQSPRYKVTKRGQDVALRCDPISGHVSLYWYRQALGQGPEFLTYFNYEAQQDKSGLPNDRFSAERPEGSISTLTIQRTEQRDSAMYRCASSSPGQGRADTQYFGPGTRLTVL.

This clone has a handful of counts. This rearrangement joins TRBV27 to TRBJ2-2; D is undetermined. Trimming shortened V by 6 bases and J by 0 bases, and 14 bases separated the two germline ends. CDR3 length equals 16 residues. Germline lookup yields CDR1 MNHEY and CDR2 SMNVEV (reference sequence). The CDR3 DNA sequence: TGTGCCAGCAGCCGGGTGACTCCCGCGAACACCGGGGAGCTGTTTTTT. This translates into CASSRVTPANTGELFF.